The 24 T cell receptor beta chains below come from one sample, sequenced in a study of regulatory T cells in long-lasting Graves disease. Assembly of TCR beta libraries relied on iRepertoire HTBI primers together with Arm-PCR of CDR3 regions. In TCRdb, the multiplex PCR reads were re-called with MiXCR into one record per CDR3 protein. The top ten hold 20% of the sample, which has under 450,000 distinct CDR3 sequences, 15% to 20% seen once. Stated time point: newly diagnosed GD, antithyroid drugs for less than 3 months. PBMCs were the source of the RNA used for TCR sequencing. These data were also reused for a study on T cells in Graves' hyperthyroidism and ophthalmopathy.

The sequences come from peripheral blood mononuclear cells (PBMCs), collected at new diagnosis, from a patient treated with antithyroid drugs. The receptors originated from a young woman with Graves disease.

This clonotype was picked up many times. This chain connects TRBV27 to TRBJ2-3, with 7 bases aligning to TRBD2. J lost 0 bases, V lost 6 bases, and 12 bases had no gene match. This CDR3 has 17 residues. CDR1 and CDR2 from the germline V gene are MNHEY and SMNVEV (reference sequence). The CDR3 is CASSPERGGRSTDTQYF. The CDR3 DNA is TGTGCCAGCAGCCCAGAGAGGGGCGGGAGAAGCACAGATACGCAGTATTTT.

This clonotype was counted many times. The genes are TRBV6-1 and TRBJ1-2; D gene unclear. The V gene's germline CDR1 is MNHNS and CDR2 SASEGT. The V end was cut by 2 bases, the J end by 8 bases, with 9 bases between. This CDR3 is 12 amino acids long. CDR3 in DNA: TGTGCCAGCAGTGAACTTGGGGTCGGCTACACCTTC. Protein product: CASSELGVGYTF.

CDR3 amino acids: CASGSNSPGQGKVNQPQHF. CDR3 DNA sequence: TGTGCTAGTGGTTCAAACTCTCCGGGACAGGGTAAGGTAAATCAGCCCCAGCATTTT. The V and J genes are TRBV12-5 and TRBJ1-5; TRBD1 aligns across 9 bases. CDR3 size: 19 residues. V trimming: 4 bases; J trimming: 4 bases; junction bases outside the gene matches: 17. CDR1 and CDR2 (germline): LGHNT, FRNRAP.

Notes on this clonotype: With a far larger clone one base away, a read error is the likely cause. The chain joins TRBV10-3 to TRBJ1-5; D is uncertain. Per germline, CDR1 ENHRY and CDR2 SYGVKD. This CDR3 is built from 14 residues. V was trimmed by 3 bases and J by 4 bases, leaving 10 bases between them. CDR3 residues: CAISDMSENQPQHF. CDR3 sequence (DNA): TGTGCCATCAGTGACATGAGCGAGAATCAGCCCCAGCATTTT.

This clonotype was seen ten or more times. This chain joins TRBV24-1 and TRBJ1-5; D unresolved. Germline values: CDR1 KGHDR, CDR2 SFDVKD. The CDR3 has 16 amino acids. V lost 5 bases to trimming and J lost 0 bases, with 13 bases between them. CDR3 sequence: CATSGTEPYSNQPQHF. In nucleotides, the CDR3 is TGTGCCACCAGTGGGACGGAGCCATATAGCAATCAGCCCCAGCATTTT.

This chain links TRBV5-8 with TRBJ2-1; D remains ambiguous. This CDR3 spans 14 amino acids. The V end was cut by 1 base, the J end by 4 bases, with 9 bases between. The germline CDR1 and CDR2 sequences are SGHTS and YDEGEE. The CDR3 loop is CASSLRVGYNEQFF. The CDR3 nucleotides are TGTGCCAGCAGCTTGCGGGTGGGTTACAATGAGCAGTTCTTC.

This clonotype was recorded only once. This likely reflects a read error, since a far larger clone is one base away. The chain carries TRBV6-1 and TRBJ2-3, with D uncertain. The DNA end is more similar to TRBJ2-7, so the J call may be wrong. CDR1 is MNHNS, CDR2 SASEGT, per germline. The CDR3 consists of 14 residues. The CDR3 DNA reads as TGTGCCAGCAGTGAACAAGACCCTGCCTACGGGCAGTACTTC. Its protein product is CASSEQDPAYGQYF.

This clonotype has ten or more counts. The chain combines TRBV3-1 with TRBJ2-1, with 7 bases aligning to TRBD2. Germline trimming cut 1 base from V and 7 bases from J; bases unmatched to any gene: 10. The CDR3 sequence is 16 residues long. Germline assignment: CDR1 LGHDT and CDR2 YNNKEL (reference sequence). The CDR3 region is CASSQGGTVRGNEQFF. The DNA of the CDR3 is TGTGCCAGCAGCCAAGGCGGCACAGTGCGGGGGAATGAGCAGTTCTTC.

This clonotype has a count of ten or more. The CDR3 sequence is CASSRAGSTQPQHF. The CDR3 bases are TGTGCCAGCTCAAGGGCAGGGAGTACTCAGCCCCAGCATTTT. The J gene is TRBJ1-5, the V gene TRBV18, with D maybe TRBD1 (5 bases). Looked up from germline, CDR1 is KGHSH and CDR2 is LQKENI. The CDR3 runs to 14 residues. The V and J ends lost 5 bases and 6 bases respectively, with 14 bases between them.

This clonotype was recorded a few times. The chain combines TRBV28 with TRBJ1-2; 8 bases are a match to TRBD1. The CDR3 runs to 14 residues. V lost 8 bases, J lost 8 bases, and 13 bases stayed unmatched. Germline V gives CDR1 MDHEN, CDR2 SYDVKM. CDR3 DNA: TGTGCCAGCTTGACAGGGGCGGGGTTCAAAGGCTACACCTTC. It specifies CASLTGAGFKGYTF.

This clonotype came up a few times. A clone one base away is much larger, so this may be a read error. The V and J genes are TRBV7-2 and TRBJ1-2, with D uncertain. The ends were cut back, 6 bases at V and 4 bases at J, with 9 bases in the middle. The CDR3 has 12 amino acids. Germline CDR1 and CDR2: SGHTA and FQGNSA. Here the CDR3 reads CASSSNSYGYTF. The CDR3 region has the DNA TGTGCCAGCAGTTCCAACAGCTATGGCTACACCTTC. The full variable domain, completed using reference TRBV7-2 and TRBJ1-2, is GAGVSQSPSNKVTEKGKDVELRCDPISGHTALYWYRQSLGQGLEFLIYFQGNSAPDKSGLPSDRFSAERTGGSVSTLTIQRTQQEDSAVYLCASSSNSYGYTFGSGTRLTVV.

A word on this clonotype: As the CDR3 is not closed by the conserved phenylalanine or tryptophan, this likely results from a read error. The chain carries TRBV3-1 and TRBJ2-3; D is unclear. This CDR3 region has 14 residues. Germline loops: CDR1 LGHDT, CDR2 YNNKEL (reference sequence). Trimming removed 3 bases from V and 4 bases from J, with 11 bases in between. The CDR3 is CASSHEAWSDTQYV. Written as DNA, the CDR3 is TGTGCCAGCAGCCACGAAGCGTGGTCAGATACGCAGTATGTT.

The chain uses TRBV18 and TRBJ1-4; D remains ambiguous. Germline V gives CDR1 KGHSH, CDR2 LQKENI. The length of the CDR3 is 13 residues. The V gene lost 8 bases and the J gene lost 8 bases, with 15 bases spanning the gap. In DNA, the CDR3 is TGTGCCAGCAGTGTACACAATGAGGAAAAACTGTTTTTT. Translated: CASSVHNEEKLFF.

The chain uses TRBV27 and TRBJ2-2, with D perhaps TRBD1 (10 bases). The germline CDR1 and CDR2 sequences are MNHEY and SMNVEV (reference sequence). Trimming left V 8 bases short and J 5 bases short, with 24 bases between. The CDR3 sequence is 17 residues long. Here the CDR3 reads CASSSSGTGAQTGELFF. The DNA of the CDR3 is TGTGCCAGCTCCTCTAGCGGGACAGGGGCGCAGACCGGGGAGCTGTTTTTT.

This clonotype was seen a handful of times. The J gene is TRBJ2-7, the V gene TRBV25-1; TRBD1 or TRBD2 may be the D gene (5 bases each). The germline V and J ends were trimmed by 0 bases and 7 bases, with 13 bases remaining between them. The CDR3 has 14 residues. The germline V gene has CDR1 MGHDK and CDR2 SYGVNS. The CDR3 bases are TGTGCCAGCAGTGAATATATTGAAGGGACGGAGCAGTACTTC. Encoded protein: CASSEYIEGTEQYF.

The chain links TRBV24-1 to TRBJ2-1; 8 nucleotides match TRBD1. J was trimmed by 4 bases and V by 4 bases; bases with no gene match: 2. Germline V CDR1 and CDR2: KGHDR, SFDVKD. The CDR3 sequence is 14 residues long. The CDR3 spells CATSEDRVYNEQFF. The CDR3, as DNA: TGTGCCACCAGTGAGGACAGGGTATACAATGAGCAGTTCTTC.

This clonotype was recorded at least ten times. The V and J genes are TRBV27 and TRBJ1-2; unclear D gene. The germline gives CDR1 MNHEY, CDR2 SMNVEV (reference sequence). The V and J ends lost 5 bases and 3 bases respectively, with 4 bases between them. The CDR3 sequence is 11 residues long. The DNA for the CDR3 is TGTGCCAGCAGTGGGGACTATGGCTACACCTTC. The encoded protein is CASSGDYGYTF.

This clonotype was observed a single time. This rearrangement joins TRBV11-2 to TRBJ2-7; TRBD1 might be the D (5 bases). Germline V gene data show CDR1 as SGHAT and CDR2 as FQNNGV. V lost 0 bases to trimming and J lost 4 bases, with 13 bases between them. This CDR3 has 15 residues. The CDR3 DNA follows: TGTGCCAGCAGCTTAGAAAGGGGAATTGGGTACGAGCAGTACTTC. It encodes CASSLERGIGYEQYF.

This clonotype was counted at least ten times. The chain recombines TRBV6-1 with TRBJ1-1; perhaps TRBD1 as D (5 bases). Germline CDR1 reads MNHNS; CDR2 reads SASEGT. Trimming took off 4 bases at V and 6 bases at J, with 15 bases between the two ends. There are 14 residues in the CDR3. This chain's CDR3 is CASSVGPPPPEAFF. The CDR3 coding sequence is TGTGCCAGCAGTGTGGGACCGCCTCCCCCTGAAGCTTTCTTT.

This clonotype was detected ten times or more. The CDR3 DNA is TGTGCCAGCAGCCCCACTCCAGGGAATGAGCAGTTCTTC. It specifies CASSPTPGNEQFF. The chain links TRBV9 to TRBJ2-1; tentative D call: TRBD1 (5 bases). The CDR3 totals 13 residues. Trimming removed 4 bases from V and 7 bases from J, with 12 bases in between. Germline loops: CDR1 SGDLS, CDR2 YYNGEE.

CDR3 DNA sequence: TGCAGTGCTCCACATGGGTGGAACACTGAAGCTTTCTTT. Translating it yields CSAPHGWNTEAFF. The gene calls are TRBV20-1 and TRBJ1-1; no clear D. The CDR3 spans 13 residues. CDR1 DFQATT and CDR2 SNEGSKA come from the germline V gene (reference sequence). Trimming shortened V by 5 bases and J by 1 base, and 11 bases separated the two germline ends.

This chain uses TRBV5-1 with TRBJ2-7, with 8 bases that match TRBD1. The CDR3 is 13 amino acids. Trimming at V came to 4 bases and at J to 13 bases, leaving 13 bases not matched to a gene. The V gene's germline CDR1 is SGHRS and CDR2 YFSETQ. CDR3 bases: TGCGCCAGCAGCCCGGCGCCTGGACAGGGTTTATACTTC. It codes for CASSPAPGQGLYF.

This chain uses TRBV27 with TRBJ1-1; D not certain. This CDR3 is 14 amino acids long. Germline V gene lookup returns CDR1 MNHEY and CDR2 SMNVEV (reference sequence). Trimming removed 6 bases at V and 2 bases at J, with 13 bases between. DNA for the CDR3: TGTGCCAGCAGAACTGGGGAGCCCAACACTGAAGCTTTCTTT. Protein: CASRTGEPNTEAFF.

Ten or more counts support this clonotype. This chain uses TRBV20-1 with TRBJ1-1; 11 bases line up with TRBD1. Germline lookup yields CDR1 DFQATT and CDR2 SNEGSKA (reference sequence). The CDR3 sequence is 16 residues long. V shed 3 bases, J shed 6 bases, and the junction held 12 bases outside the gene matches. The CDR3 sequence is CSARDRGPAGGAEAFF. CDR3 DNA sequence: TGCAGTGCTAGGGACAGGGGGCCGGCGGGGGGGGCTGAAGCTTTCTTT.